A selection of T cell receptor beta chains follows, all from one sample in a study of beta chain features in type 1 diabetes. Clones were read by immunoSEQ multiplex PCR, and TCRdb kept only the in-frame ones, dropping some. Of a few hundred thousand clones in the sample, roughly an eighth were seen once. Source material: naive CD4+ T cells from blood. The origin of the receptors is a man younger than 40 with type 1 diabetes. Both conserved end residues are part of each CDR3. The order of the fields is D gene, J gene, V gene, clone size, CDR3 protein. A D gene is named only where the DNA matches it firmly. Some rows have no size entry. The others give once, few or many, or a class for an expanded clone.

D: TRBD1
J: TRBJ1-5
V: TRBV28
size: .
CDR3: CASSQGQGRQPQHF

D: TRBD2
J: TRBJ2-1
V: TRBV15
size: .
CDR3: CATSRDPGGGQQFF

D: TRBD2
J: TRBJ2-3
V: TRBV28
size: .
CDR3: CASSGTSGSSPGTQYF

D: TRBD2
J: TRBJ2-5
V: TRBV4-3
size: .
CDR3: CASSQGTSGQETQYF

D: .
J: TRBJ2-2
V: TRBV5-4
size: few
CDR3: CASSLGGANTGELFF

D: TRBD1
J: TRBJ2-1
V: TRBV5-4
size: .
CDR3: CASSLTGGTYNEQFF

D: .
J: TRBJ1-1
V: TRBV5-1
size: few
CDR3: CASSLEGLRGNTEAFF

D: .
J: TRBJ1-2
V: TRBV10-3
size: .
CDR3: CAISESQVYGYTF

D: .
J: TRBJ2-6
V: TRBV19
size: .
CDR3: CARVAGANVLTF

D: TRBD1
J: TRBJ1-2
V: TRBV25-1
size: .
CDR3: CASTGGAYYGYTF

D: TRBD1
J: TRBJ1-1
V: TRBV6-6
size: .
CDR3: CASSPGQGRAFF

D: TRBD1
J: TRBJ2-5
V: TRBV29-1
size: .
CDR3: CSGGQTYGETQYF

D: TRBD2
J: TRBJ2-7
V: TRBV4-2
size: .
CDR3: CASSLDGGGSYEQYF

D: TRBD1
J: TRBJ2-7
V: TRBV5-1
size: .
CDR3: CASSWDRAYEQYF

D: .
J: TRBJ2-5
V: TRBV4-1
size: few
CDR3: CASSQARLAQETQYF

D: TRBD1
J: TRBJ1-5
V: TRBV28
size: few
CDR3: CASSQLDRDNQPQHF

D: .
J: TRBJ2-1
V: TRBV5-1
size: .
CDR3: CASSLSGPPHNEQFF

D: .
J: TRBJ2-2
V: TRBV27
size: few
CDR3: CASTSLVGGEIAGELFF

D: TRBD1
J: TRBJ1-2
V: TRBV7-9
size: few
CDR3: CASSPSTGGYGYTF

D: .
J: TRBJ2-3
V: TRBV5-1
size: .
CDR3: CASSHGLADTQYF

D: TRBD2
J: TRBJ2-1
V: TRBV7-3
size: .
CDR3: CASSLQLAGVRNEQFF

D: TRBD2
J: TRBJ2-1
V: TRBV9
size: .
CDR3: CASSSGTSGRNFHYNEQFF

D: .
J: TRBJ2-3
V: TRBV28
size: .
CDR3: CASSASDTPRMYF

D: TRBD2
J: TRBJ2-1
V: TRBV4-1
size: few
CDR3: CASSQDSLAGVSYNEQFF

D: TRBD1
J: TRBJ2-6
V: TRBV4-3
size: few
CDR3: CASSPDRNNVLTF

D: .
J: TRBJ2-3
V: TRBV7-8
size: .
CDR3: CASSLRDWSTDTQYF

D: .
J: TRBJ2-3
V: TRBV28
size: .
CDR3: CASSRRDSLADTQYF

D: TRBD1
J: TRBJ2-1
V: TRBV13
size: .
CDR3: CASRLQGAGEQFF

D: .
J: TRBJ2-3
V: TRBV6-5
size: .
CDR3: CASSYSRRDTQYF

D: .
J: TRBJ2-7
V: TRBV6-1
size: few
CDR3: CASSTYPRSYEQYF

D: TRBD1
J: TRBJ2-5
V: TRBV28
size: .
CDR3: CASSPGQGWQETQYF

D: .
J: TRBJ2-3
V: TRBV7-3
size: .
CDR3: CASSLGQGIDTQYF

D: .
J: TRBJ1-1
V: TRBV28
size: few
CDR3: CASSYQGAEAFF

D: .
J: TRBJ2-5
V: TRBV19
size: few
CDR3: CASSIFSASGETQYF

D: .
J: TRBJ2-1
V: TRBV5-1
size: few
CDR3: CASSLYQGRNEQFF

D: TRBD1
J: TRBJ2-6
V: TRBV27
size: .
CDR3: CASSLMPGQGGPGANVLTF

D: .
J: TRBJ2-1
V: TRBV7-9
size: .
CDR3: CASSPTLALYNEQFF

D: TRBD2
J: TRBJ2-5
V: TRBV2
size: .
CDR3: CASSLAEETQYF

D: TRBD2
J: TRBJ2-7
V: TRBV4-2
size: .
CDR3: CASSSGPERGAYEQYF

D: TRBD1
J: TRBJ2-5
V: TRBV7-9
size: few
CDR3: CASSLGGQGKTQYF

D: .
J: TRBJ2-1
V: TRBV28
size: .
CDR3: CASTTKRGPSYNEQFF

D: .
J: TRBJ2-5
V: TRBV21-1
size: few
CDR3: CASSQRLVDGETQYF

D: .
J: TRBJ1-2
V: TRBV11-2
size: .
CDR3: CASSSEALHGYTF

D: .
J: TRBJ1-4
V: TRBV5-1
size: few
CDR3: CASSLDSSNEKLFF

D: TRBD1
J: TRBJ2-1
V: TRBV28
size: .
CDR3: CASRGQAYNEQFF

D: TRBD2
J: TRBJ2-3
V: TRBV4-3
size: few
CDR3: CASSQDERGSTDTQYF

D: .
J: TRBJ2-3
V: TRBV5-4
size: .
CDR3: CASSLSLASTDTQYF

D: TRBD1
J: TRBJ2-7
V: TRBV6-1
size: few
CDR3: CASSEWDRFYEQYF